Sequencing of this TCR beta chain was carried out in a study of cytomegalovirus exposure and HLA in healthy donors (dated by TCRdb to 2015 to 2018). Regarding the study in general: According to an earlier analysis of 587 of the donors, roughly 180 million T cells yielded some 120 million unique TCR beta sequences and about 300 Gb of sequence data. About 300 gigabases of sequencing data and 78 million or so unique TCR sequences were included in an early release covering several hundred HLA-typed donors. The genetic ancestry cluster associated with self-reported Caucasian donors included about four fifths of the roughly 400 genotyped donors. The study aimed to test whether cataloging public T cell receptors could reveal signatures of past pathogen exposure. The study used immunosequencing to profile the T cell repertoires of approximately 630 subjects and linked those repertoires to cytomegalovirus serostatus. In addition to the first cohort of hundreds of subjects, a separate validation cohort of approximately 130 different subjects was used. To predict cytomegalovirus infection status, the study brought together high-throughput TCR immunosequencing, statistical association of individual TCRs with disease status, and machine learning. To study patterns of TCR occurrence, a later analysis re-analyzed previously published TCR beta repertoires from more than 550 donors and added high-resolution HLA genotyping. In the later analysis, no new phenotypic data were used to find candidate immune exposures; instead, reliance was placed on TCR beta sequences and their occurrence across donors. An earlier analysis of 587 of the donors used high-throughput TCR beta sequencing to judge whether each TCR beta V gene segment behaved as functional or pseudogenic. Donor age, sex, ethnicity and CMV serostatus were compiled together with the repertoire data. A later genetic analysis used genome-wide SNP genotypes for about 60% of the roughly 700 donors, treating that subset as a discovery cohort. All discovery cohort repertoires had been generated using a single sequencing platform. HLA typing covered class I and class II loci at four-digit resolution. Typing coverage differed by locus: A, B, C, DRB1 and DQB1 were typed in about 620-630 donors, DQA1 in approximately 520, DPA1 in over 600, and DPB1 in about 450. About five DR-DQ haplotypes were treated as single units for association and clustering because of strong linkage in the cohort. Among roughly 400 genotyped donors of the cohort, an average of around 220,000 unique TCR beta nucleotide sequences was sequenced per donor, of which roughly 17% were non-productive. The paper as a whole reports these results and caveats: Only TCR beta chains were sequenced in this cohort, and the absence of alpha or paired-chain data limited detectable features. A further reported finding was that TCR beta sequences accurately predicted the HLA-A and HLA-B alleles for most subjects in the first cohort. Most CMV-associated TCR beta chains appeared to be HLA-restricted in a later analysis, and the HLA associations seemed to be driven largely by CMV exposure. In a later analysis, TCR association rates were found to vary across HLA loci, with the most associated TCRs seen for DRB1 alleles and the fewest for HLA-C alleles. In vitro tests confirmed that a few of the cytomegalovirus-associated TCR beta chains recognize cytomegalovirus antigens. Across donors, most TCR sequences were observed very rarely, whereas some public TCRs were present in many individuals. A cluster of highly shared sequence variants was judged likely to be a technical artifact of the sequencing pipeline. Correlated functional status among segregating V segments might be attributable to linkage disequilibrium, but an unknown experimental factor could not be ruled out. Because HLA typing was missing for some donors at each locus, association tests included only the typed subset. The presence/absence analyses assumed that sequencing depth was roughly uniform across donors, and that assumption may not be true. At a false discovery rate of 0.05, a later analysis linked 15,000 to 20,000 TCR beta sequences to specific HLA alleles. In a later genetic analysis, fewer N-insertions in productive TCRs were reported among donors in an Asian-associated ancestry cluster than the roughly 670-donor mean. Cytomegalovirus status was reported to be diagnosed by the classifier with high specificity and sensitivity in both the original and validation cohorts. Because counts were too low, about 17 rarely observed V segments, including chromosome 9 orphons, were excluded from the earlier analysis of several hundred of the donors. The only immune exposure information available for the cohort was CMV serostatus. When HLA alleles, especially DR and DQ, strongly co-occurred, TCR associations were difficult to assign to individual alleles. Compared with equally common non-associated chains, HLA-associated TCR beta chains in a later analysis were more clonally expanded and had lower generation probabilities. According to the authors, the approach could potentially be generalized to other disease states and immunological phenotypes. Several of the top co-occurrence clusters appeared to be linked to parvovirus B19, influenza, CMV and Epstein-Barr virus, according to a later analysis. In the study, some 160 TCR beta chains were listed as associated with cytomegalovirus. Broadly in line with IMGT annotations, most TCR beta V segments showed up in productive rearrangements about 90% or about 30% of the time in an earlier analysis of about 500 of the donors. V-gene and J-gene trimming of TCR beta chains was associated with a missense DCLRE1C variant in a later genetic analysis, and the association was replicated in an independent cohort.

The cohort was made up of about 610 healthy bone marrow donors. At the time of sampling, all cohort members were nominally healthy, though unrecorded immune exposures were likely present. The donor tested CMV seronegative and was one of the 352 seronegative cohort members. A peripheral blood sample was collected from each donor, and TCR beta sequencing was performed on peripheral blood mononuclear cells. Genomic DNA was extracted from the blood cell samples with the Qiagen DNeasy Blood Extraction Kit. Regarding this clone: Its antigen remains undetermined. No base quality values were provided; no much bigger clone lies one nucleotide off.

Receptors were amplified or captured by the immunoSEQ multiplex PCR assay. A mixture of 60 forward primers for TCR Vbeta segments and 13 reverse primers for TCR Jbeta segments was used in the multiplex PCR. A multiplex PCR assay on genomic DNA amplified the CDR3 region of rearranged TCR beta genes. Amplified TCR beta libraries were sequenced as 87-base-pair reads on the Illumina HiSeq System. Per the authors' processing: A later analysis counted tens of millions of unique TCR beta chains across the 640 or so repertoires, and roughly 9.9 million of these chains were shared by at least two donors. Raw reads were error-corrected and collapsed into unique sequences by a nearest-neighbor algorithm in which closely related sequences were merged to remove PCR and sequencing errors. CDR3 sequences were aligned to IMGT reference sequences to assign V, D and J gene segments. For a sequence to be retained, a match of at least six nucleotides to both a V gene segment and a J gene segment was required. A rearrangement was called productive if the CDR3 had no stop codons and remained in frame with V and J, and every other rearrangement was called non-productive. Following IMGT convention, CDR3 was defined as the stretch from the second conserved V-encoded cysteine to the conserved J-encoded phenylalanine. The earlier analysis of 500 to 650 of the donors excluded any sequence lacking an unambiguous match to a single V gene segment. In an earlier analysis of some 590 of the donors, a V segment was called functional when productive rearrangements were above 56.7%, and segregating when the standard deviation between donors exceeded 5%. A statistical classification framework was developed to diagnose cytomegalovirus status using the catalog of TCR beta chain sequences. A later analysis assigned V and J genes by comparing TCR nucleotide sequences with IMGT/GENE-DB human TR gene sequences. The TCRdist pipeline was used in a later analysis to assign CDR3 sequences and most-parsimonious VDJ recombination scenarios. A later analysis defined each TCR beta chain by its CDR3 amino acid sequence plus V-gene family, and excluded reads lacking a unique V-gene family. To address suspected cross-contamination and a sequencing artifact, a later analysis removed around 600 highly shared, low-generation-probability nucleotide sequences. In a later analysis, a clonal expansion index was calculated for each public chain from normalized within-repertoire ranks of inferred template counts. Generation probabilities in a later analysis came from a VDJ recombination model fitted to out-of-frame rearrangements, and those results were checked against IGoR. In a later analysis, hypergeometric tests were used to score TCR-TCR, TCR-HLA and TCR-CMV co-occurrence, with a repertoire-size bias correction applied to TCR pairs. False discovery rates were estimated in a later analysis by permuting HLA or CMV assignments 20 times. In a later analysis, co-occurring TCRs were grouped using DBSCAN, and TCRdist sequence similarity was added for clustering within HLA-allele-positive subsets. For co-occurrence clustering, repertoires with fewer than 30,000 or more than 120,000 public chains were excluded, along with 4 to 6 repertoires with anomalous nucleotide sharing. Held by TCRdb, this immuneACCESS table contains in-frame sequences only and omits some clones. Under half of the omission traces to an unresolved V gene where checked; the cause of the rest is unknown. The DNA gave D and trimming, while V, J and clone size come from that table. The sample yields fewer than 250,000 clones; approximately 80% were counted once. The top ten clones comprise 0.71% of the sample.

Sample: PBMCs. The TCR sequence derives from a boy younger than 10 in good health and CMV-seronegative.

DNA sequence: TGTGCCAGCAGCTTATACAGGGTGGATGAGCAGTTCTTC. This translates into CASSLYRVDEQFF. This receptor chain uses TRBV7-8 and TRBJ2-1; the D segment could be TRBD1, given 6 matching bases. From the cysteine through the phenylalanine, the CDR3 covers 13 amino acids. Only the CDR3 part of the read is kept: 39 bases, read in frame from the first base. The V end loses 2 bases and the J end loses 8 bases, and a stretch of 10 bases separates them. The germline V gene yields SGHVS for CDR1 and FQNEAQ for CDR2. The variable domain in full, with residues beyond the CDR3 obtained from the reference TRBV7-8 and TRBJ2-1 genes, is GAGVSQSPRYKVAKRGQDVALRCDPISGHVSLFWYQQALGQGPEFLTYFQNEAQLDKSGLPSDRFFAERPEGSVSTLKIQRTQQEDSAVYLCASSLYRVDEQFFGPGTRLTVL.